A selection of T cell receptor beta chains follows, all from one sample in a study of post-analysis software for immune sequencing data. TCRdb reprocessed the PCR reads via MiXCR and lists one record per CDR3 protein. The table lists about 430,000 distinct CDR3 sequences, 39% of them singletons. Sequencing was carried out using blood. These receptors came from a girl aged 2 to 9 with multiple sclerosis. Each CDR3 is given with its conserved first and last residue. The D gene is left open where the match is weak. Not every row has a clone size; where given, it reads once, few, many or a size class.

-,TRBJ2-5,13,few,TRBV29-1,CSSRTTSTETQYF,TGCAGCTCGAGGACAACGAGCACGGAGACCCAGTACTTC
TRBD2,TRBJ2-5,16,few,TRBV12-3/TRBV12-4,CASTRPQKTSAETQYF,TGTGCCAGCACCAGACCTCAAAAAACTAGCGCCGAGACCCAGTACTTC
TRBD2,TRBJ2-1,15,-,TRBV20-1,CSARDPGLELDEQFF,TGCAGTGCTAGAGATCCTGGACTAGAGTTAGATGAGCAGTTCTTC
-,TRBJ2-5,13,-,TRBV18,CASSQQHQETQYF,TGTGCCAGCTCACAGCAACACCAAGAGACCCAGTACTTC
-,TRBJ2-5,16,-,TRBV15,CATSRDRTGGKETQYF,TGTGCCACCAGCAGAGATCGAACAGGCGGAAAAGAGACCCAGTACTTC
-,TRBJ1-1,11,-,TRBV29-1,CSVRQVGEAFF,TGCAGCGTCCGACAAGTCGGGGAAGCTTTCTTT
-,TRBJ2-3,14,-,TRBV2,CASSVQPSGDTQYF,TGTGCCAGCAGTGTACAACCTAGTGGGGATACGCAGTATTTT
TRBD1,TRBJ2-7,17,few,TRBV29-1,CSVAILTGTAISYEQYF,TGCAGCGTTGCGATACTTACAGGGACAGCCATCTCCTACGAGCAGTACTTC
TRBD1,TRBJ2-7,15,-,TRBV7-3,CASSLRGQGAYEQYF,TGTGCCAGCAGCTTAAGAGGACAGGGCGCCTACGAGCAGTACTTC
-,TRBJ2-7,14,-,TRBV20-1,CSARAGGTSYEQYF,TGCAGTGCTAGGGCAGGGGGGACTTCCTACGAGCAGTACTTC
-,TRBJ2-1,13,-,TRBV7-6,CASGRTSYNEQFF,TGTGCCAGCGGGAGGACTTCCTACAATGAGCAGTTCTTC
-,TRBJ2-1,16,few,TRBV27,CASSLFARSPNNEQFF,TGTGCCAGCAGTTTATTTGCCAGGTCCCCCAACAATGAGCAGTTCTTC
-,TRBJ1-1,15,-,TRBV3-1,CASSQDDSPSTEAFF,TGTGCCAGCAGCCAAGATGACAGCCCCAGCACTGAAGCTTTCTTT
TRBD1,TRBJ2-3,13,-,TRBV5-1,CASSSGQGDTQYF,TGCGCCAGCAGCTCCGGACAGGGAGATACGCAGTATTTT
-,TRBJ1-2,16,-,TRBV21-1,CASSKVRAGTNYGYTF,TGTGCCAGCAGCAAAGTTCGGGCAGGGACAAACTATGGCTACACCTTC
-,TRBJ1-2,13,-,TRBV19,CASSITSLYGYTF,TGTGCCAGTAGTATCACTTCGCTCTATGGCTACACCTTC
TRBD1,TRBJ1-1,16,-,TRBV6-5,CAGSVGTGLLGTEAFF,TGTGCCGGCAGCGTCGGGACAGGGCTTCTGGGGACTGAAGCTTTCTTT
-,TRBJ2-1,13,few,TRBV20-1,CSALQGPYNEQFF,TGCAGTGCACTGCAGGGCCCCTACAATGAGCAGTTCTTC
-,TRBJ2-1,14,-,TRBV5-6,CASSWTYSYNEQFF,TGTGCCAGCAGCTGGACATACTCCTACAATGAGCAGTTCTTC
-,TRBJ2-7,14,few,TRBV4-3,CASSQHREIYEQYF,TGCGCCAGCAGCCAGCACAGGGAAATCTACGAGCAGTACTTC
-,TRBJ2-5,15,-,TRBV4-1,CASSQVITTQETQYF,TGCGCCAGCAGCCAAGTGATCACCACACAAGAGACCCAGTACTTC
-,TRBJ2-7,13,many,TRBV7-8,CASSGLGSYEQYF,TGTGCCAGCAGCGGATTGGGTTCCTACGAGCAGTACTTC
-,TRBJ2-6,15,-,TRBV7-2,CASRGGASGANVLTF,TGTGCCAGCAGAGGGGGGGCCTCTGGGGCCAACGTCCTGACTTTC
-,TRBJ2-7,13,-,TRBV2,CATTTWPPYEQYF,TGTGCCACCACAACCTGGCCGCCCTACGAGCAGTACTTC
TRBD1,TRBJ2-1,15,few,TRBV12-3/TRBV12-4,CASSLGQGPYNEQFF,TGTGCCAGCAGTTTAGGACAGGGTCCCTACAATGAGCAGTTCTTC
TRBD2,TRBJ2-1,19,-,TRBV3-1,CASSQALGLAGLGQEEQFF,TGTGCCAGCAGCCAAGCTCTGGGACTAGCGGGATTGGGGCAAGAGGAGCAGTTCTTC
-,TRBJ2-6,14,few,TRBV20-1,CSARVGSGANVLTF,TGCAGTGCTAGAGTGGGCTCTGGGGCCAACGTCCTGACTTTC
TRBD2,TRBJ2-3,17,-,TRBV2,CASSELAGAPSTDTQYF,TGTGCCAGCAGTGAACTAGCGGGGGCCCCTAGCACAGATACGCAGTATTTT
TRBD1,TRBJ1-2,15,-,TRBV19,CASCAGQVPIYGYTF,TGTGCCAGCTGCGCGGGACAGGTGCCTATCTATGGCTACACCTTC
-,TRBJ2-1,13,few,TRBV6-6,CASSYAVDNEQFF,TGTGCCAGCAGTTATGCAGTCGACAATGAGCAGTTCTTC
TRBD1,TRBJ2-5,16,-,TRBV9,CASTQGGTGGAETQYF,TGTGCCAGCACTCAAGGAGGGACAGGGGGCGCAGAGACCCAGTACTTC
TRBD2,TRBJ2-3,16,-,TRBV5-1,CASSLYSGGGTDTQYF,TGCGCCAGCAGCTTGTATAGCGGGGGGGGTACAGATACGCAGTATTTT
-,TRBJ2-7,13,few,TRBV20-1,CSARSRESYEQYF,TGCAGTGCTAGAAGCAGGGAATCCTACGAGCAGTACTTC
-,TRBJ2-6,17,few,TRBV7-2,CASSLDLNVSGANVLTF,TGTGCCAGCAGCTTAGATCTGAACGTCTCTGGGGCCAACGTCCTGACTTTC
-,TRBJ2-1,13,few,TRBV5-1,CASSARPDNEQFF,TGCGCCAGCAGCGCCCGACCAGACAATGAGCAGTTCTTC
-,TRBJ2-3,14,-,TRBV6-5,CDSSYRDVTDTQYF,TGTGACAGCAGTTACCGGGACGTAACAGATACGCAGTATTTT